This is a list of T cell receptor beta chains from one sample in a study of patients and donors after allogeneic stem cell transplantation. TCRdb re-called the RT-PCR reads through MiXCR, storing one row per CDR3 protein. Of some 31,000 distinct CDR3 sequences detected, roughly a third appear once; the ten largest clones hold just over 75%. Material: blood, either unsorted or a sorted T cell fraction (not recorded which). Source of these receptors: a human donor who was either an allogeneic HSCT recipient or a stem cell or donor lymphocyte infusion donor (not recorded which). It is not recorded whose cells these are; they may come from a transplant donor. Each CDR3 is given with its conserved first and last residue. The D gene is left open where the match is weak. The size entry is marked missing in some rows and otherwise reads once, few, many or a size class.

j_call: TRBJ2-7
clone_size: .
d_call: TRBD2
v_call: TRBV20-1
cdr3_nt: TGCAGTGCTAAGCGGGACCCCTTCTCCTACGAGCAGTACTTC
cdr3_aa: CSAKRDPFSYEQYF

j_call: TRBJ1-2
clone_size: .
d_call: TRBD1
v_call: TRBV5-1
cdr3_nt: TGCGCCAGCAGCTTGGAAAGGGGGCTCGGTGGCTACACCTTC
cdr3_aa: CASSLERGLGGYTF

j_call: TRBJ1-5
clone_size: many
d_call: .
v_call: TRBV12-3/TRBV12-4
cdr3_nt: TGTGCCAGCAGTTTGGGCCAGGGGTCGGGTCAGCCCCAGCATTTT
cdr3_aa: CASSLGQGSGQPQHF

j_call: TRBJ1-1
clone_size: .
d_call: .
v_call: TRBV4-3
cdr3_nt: TGCGCCAGCAGCCAAGATCTAGCAGGGATGAGCACTGAAGCTTTCTTT
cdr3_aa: CASSQDLAGMSTEAFF

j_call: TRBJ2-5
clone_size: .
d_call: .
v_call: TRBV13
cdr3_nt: TGTGCCATAGCCCGGGACGGAGAAGAGACCCAGTACTTC
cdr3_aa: CAIARDGEETQYF

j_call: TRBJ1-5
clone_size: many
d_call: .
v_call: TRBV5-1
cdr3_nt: TGCGCCAGCAGATTGACAGCTAATCAGCCCCAGCATTTT
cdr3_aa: CASRLTANQPQHF

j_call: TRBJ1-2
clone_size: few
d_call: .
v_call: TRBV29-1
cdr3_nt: TGCAGCGTTTACCCGGGGCTCGGGGGCTACACCTTC
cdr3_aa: CSVYPGLGGYTF

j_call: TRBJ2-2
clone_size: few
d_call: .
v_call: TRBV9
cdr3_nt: TGTGCCAGCAGCCACGCCGGGGAGCTGTTTTTT
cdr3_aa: CASSHAGELFF

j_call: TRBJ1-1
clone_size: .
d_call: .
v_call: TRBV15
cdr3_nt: TGTGCCACCGACTTTAGGGTGGGAGTGAACACTGAAGCTTTCTTT
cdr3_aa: CATDFRVGVNTEAFF

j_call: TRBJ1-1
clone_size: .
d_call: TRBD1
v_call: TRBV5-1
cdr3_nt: TGCGCCAGCAGCACCCCTCGGACAGGGGTCGATGGGGGGACTGAAGCTTTCTTT
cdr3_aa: CASSTPRTGVDGGTEAFF

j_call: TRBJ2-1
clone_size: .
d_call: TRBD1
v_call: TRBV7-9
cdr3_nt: TGTGCCAGCAGCACAGGGGGCCCCGATAATGAGCAGTTCTTC
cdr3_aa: CASSTGGPDNEQFF

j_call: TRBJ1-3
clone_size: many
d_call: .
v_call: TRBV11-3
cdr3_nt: TGTGCCAGCAGCTTAGATTCCGGAAACACCATATATTTT
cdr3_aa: CASSLDSGNTIYF

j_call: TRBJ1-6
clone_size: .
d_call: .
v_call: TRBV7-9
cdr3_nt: TGTGCCAGCAGCTTAGTAACAGGGCGGGGGAGATCACCCCTCCACTTT
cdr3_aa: CASSLVTGRGRSPLHF

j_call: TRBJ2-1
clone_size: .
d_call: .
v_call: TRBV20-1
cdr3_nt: TGCAGTGCTCCTGGGACTGCTCATCACAATGAGCAGTTCTTC
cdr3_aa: CSAPGTAHHNEQFF

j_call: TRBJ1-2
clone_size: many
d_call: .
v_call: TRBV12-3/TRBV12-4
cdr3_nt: TGTGCCAGCAGCCCGGACGGTGGGGGCTACACCTTC
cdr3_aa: CASSPDGGGYTF

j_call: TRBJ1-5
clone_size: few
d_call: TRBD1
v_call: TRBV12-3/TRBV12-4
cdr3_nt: TGTGCCAGCAGCCCGGGACAGGGTAGCAATCAGCCCCAGCATTTT
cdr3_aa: CASSPGQGSNQPQHF

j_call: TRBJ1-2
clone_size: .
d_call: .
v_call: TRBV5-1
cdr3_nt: TGCGCCAGCAGAGGCCAAACCGGACCGTTCTATGGCTACACCTTC
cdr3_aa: CASRGQTGPFYGYTF

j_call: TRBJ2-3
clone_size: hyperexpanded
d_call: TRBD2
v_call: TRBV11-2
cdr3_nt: TGTGCCAGCAGCTTAGCTAGCGGAAGCACAGATACGCAGTATTTT
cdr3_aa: CASSLASGSTDTQYF

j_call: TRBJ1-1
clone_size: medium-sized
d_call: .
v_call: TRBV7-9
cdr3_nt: TGTGCCAGCAGCTTAGGGTTTGAGGGGGGAAACACTGAAGCTTTCTTT
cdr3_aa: CASSLGFEGGNTEAFF

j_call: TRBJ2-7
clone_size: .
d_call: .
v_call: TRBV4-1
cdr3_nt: TGCGCCAGCAGCCAAGGACAGTTTACCTACGAGCAGTACTTC
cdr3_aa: CASSQGQFTYEQYF

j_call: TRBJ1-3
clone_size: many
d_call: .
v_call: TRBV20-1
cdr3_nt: TGCAGTGCTAGAGATCCGGGGGGAGTAGATGGAAACACCATATATTTT
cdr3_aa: CSARDPGGVDGNTIYF

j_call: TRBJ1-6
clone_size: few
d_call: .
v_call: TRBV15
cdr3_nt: TGTGCCACCAGTAGGACGGGGGCGAATTCACCCCTCCACTTT
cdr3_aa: CATSRTGANSPLHF

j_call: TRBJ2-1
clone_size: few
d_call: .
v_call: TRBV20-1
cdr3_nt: TGCAGTGCTCTGCGGCAGGGCCTCTACAATGAGCAGTTCTTC
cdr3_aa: CSALRQGLYNEQFF

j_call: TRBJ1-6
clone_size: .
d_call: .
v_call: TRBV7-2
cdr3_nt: TGTGCCAGCAGCTTAGGGGTTAATTCACCCCTCCACTTT
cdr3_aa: CASSLGVNSPLHF

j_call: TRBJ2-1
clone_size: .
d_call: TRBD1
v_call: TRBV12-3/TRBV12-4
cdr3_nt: TGTGCCAGCAGTTTCCCCTACAGGGGGCGAGGGGATGAGCAGTTCTTC
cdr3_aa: CASSFPYRGRGDEQFF

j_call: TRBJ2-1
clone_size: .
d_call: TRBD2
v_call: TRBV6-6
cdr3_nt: TGTGCCAGCAGTTACTCGCCCGCTACTAGCGGGAGAAGAAATGAGCAGTTCTTC
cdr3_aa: CASSYSPATSGRRNEQFF

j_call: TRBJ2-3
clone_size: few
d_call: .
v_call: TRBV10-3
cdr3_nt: TGTGCCATCAGTGAGTCATCGGCAGGCCGGAGCACAGATACGCAGTATTTT
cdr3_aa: CAISESSAGRSTDTQYF

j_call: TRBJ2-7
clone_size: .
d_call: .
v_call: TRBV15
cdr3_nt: TGTGCCACCAGCAGAGACCCAGTCTACGAGCAGTACTTC
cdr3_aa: CATSRDPVYEQYF

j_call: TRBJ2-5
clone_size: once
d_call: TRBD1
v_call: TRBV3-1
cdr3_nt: TGTGCCAGCAGCCCGATGGGACAGGTCTTACTAGAGACCCAGTACTTC
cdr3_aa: CASSPMGQVLLETQYF

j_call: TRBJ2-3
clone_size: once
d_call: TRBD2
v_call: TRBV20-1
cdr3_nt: TGCAGTGCCGCGGGACTAGCGCTCACAGATACGCAGTATTTT
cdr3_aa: CSAAGLALTDTQYF

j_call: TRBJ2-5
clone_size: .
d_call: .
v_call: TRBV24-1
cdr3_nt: TGTGCCACTCAGACGGGCTCCGGGCAAGAGACCCAGTACTTC
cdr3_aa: CATQTGSGQETQYF

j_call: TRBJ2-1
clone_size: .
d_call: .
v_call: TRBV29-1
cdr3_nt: TGCAGCGTTGCAAGGGACAATGAGCAGTTCTTC
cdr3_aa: CSVARDNEQFF

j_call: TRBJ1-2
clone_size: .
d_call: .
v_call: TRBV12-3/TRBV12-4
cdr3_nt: TGTGCCAGCATTCCGCAAGGGACTCTCAACTATGGCTACACCTTC
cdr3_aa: CASIPQGTLNYGYTF

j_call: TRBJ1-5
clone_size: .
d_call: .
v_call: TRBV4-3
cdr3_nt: TGCGCCAGCAGCCAAGGTATCGCGGCGGAGGTTGATCAGCCCCAGCATTTT
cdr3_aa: CASSQGIAAEVDQPQHF

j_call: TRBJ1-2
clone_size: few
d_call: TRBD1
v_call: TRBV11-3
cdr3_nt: TGTGCCAGCAGTTTCAACGGACAGGGCTATGGCTACACCTTC
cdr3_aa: CASSFNGQGYGYTF

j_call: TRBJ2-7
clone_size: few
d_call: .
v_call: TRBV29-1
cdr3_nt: TGCAGCGTTCCCCGTGGACCCTCAGCTGGCGAGCAGTACTTC
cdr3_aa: CSVPRGPSAGEQYF

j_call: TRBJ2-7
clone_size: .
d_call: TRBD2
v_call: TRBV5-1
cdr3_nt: TGCGCCAGCAGCCTCCATACCCATACTAGCGGGATGATCTACGAGCAGTACTTC
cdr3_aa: CASSLHTHTSGMIYEQYF

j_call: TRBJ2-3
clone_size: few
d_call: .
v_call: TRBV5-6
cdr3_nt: TGTGCCAGCAGCTTGTCATGGGCCACAGATACGCAGTATTTT
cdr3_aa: CASSLSWATDTQYF

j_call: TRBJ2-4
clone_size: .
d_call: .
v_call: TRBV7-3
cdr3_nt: TGTGCCAGCAGCTTAACTGGGGGCCAGATTACATACTTC
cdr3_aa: CASSLTGGQITYF

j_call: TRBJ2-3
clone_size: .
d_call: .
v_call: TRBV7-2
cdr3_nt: TGTGCCAGCCTCCGAGTGGTGGCGGGGGCTAGCACAGATACGCAGTATTTT
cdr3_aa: CASLRVVAGASTDTQYF

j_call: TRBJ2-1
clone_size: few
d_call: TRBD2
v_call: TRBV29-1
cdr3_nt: TGCAGCGTTAAGTGGACTAGCGGGAACTACAATGAGCAGTTCTTC
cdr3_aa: CSVKWTSGNYNEQFF

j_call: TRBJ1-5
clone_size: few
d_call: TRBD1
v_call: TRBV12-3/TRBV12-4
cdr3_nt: TGTGCCAGCAGTTCTCGACAGGGGGTGGGGAGCAATCAGCCCCAGCATTTT
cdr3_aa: CASSSRQGVGSNQPQHF

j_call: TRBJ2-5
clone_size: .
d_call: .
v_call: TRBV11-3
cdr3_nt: TGTGCCAGCAGCTCTCCAGGACTCCCGGAGACCCAGTACTTC
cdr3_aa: CASSSPGLPETQYF

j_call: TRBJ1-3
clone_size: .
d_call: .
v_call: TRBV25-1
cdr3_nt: TGTGCCAGCAGTGTCGGGACTGACGGAAACACCATATATTTT
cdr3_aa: CASSVGTDGNTIYF

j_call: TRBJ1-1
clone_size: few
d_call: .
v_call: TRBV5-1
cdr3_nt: TGCGCCAGCAGCTCCCACTTCCCGAACAGTGAAGCTTTCTTT
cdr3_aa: CASSSHFPNSEAFF

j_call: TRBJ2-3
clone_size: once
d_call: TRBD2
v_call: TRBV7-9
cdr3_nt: TGTGCCAGCAGCCCACTAGCGAATCCTAGCACAGATACGCAGTATTTT
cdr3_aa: CASSPLANPSTDTQYF

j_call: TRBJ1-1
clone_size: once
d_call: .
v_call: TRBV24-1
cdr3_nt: TGTGCCACCACCTCCAGAGGGGGAACTGAAGCTTTCTTT
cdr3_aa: CATTSRGGTEAFF

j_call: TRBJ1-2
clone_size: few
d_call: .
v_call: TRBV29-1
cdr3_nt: TGCAGCGTTGGGGAATCTGGCTATGGCTACACCTTC
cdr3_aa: CSVGESGYGYTF

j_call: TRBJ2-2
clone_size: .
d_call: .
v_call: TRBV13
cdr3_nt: TGTGCCAGCCACGGCGGGAACACCGGGGAGCTGTTTTTT
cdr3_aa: CASHGGNTGELFF

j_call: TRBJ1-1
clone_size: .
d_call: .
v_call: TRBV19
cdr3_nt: TGTGCCAGTAGTATGAGCAGGAACACTGAAGCTTTCTTT
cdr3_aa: CASSMSRNTEAFF

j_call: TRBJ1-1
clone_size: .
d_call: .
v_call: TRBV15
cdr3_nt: TGTGCCACCAGCAGAGATAGCCTGGACAGTTGGCGGGGCACTGAAGCTTTCTTT
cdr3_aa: CATSRDSLDSWRGTEAFF

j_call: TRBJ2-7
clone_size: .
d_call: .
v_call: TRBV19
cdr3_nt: TGTGCCAGTAGTATGACGTTACGGGGGAGCCCCGGTTACGAGCAGTACTTC
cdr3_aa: CASSMTLRGSPGYEQYF